Listed below are T cell receptor beta chains from one sample, sequenced in a study of blood T cell repertoires in COVID-19. Sequencing was performed with immunoSEQ multiplex PCR; in TCRdb, only in-frame clones are kept and a portion is missing. Among about 190,000 clones listed, 70% to 90% were seen once. The sequencing input was peripheral blood. The source is a woman between 40 and 55 years old who had recovered from COVID-19. CDR3s include the opening cysteine and the closing phenylalanine or tryptophan.

J	V	CDR3
TRBJ2-1	TRBV7-9	CASSLTSVVQFF
TRBJ1-5	TRBV18	CASSPRGQAGLPQHF
TRBJ2-5	TRBV7-7	CASSLSRGKETQYF
TRBJ1-6	TRBV13	CASSLEGQGNSPLHF
TRBJ2-3	TRBV30	CAWSSGSAFTDTQYF
TRBJ2-7	TRBV30	CASVRDGSYEQYF
TRBJ2-7	TRBV5-4	CASSLVGGRSEQYF
TRBJ1-2	TRBV6-6	CASRFQGFSGGYTF
TRBJ2-7	TRBV5-1	CASSLGRESYEQYF
TRBJ1-5	TRBV6-5	CATRTGGSNQPQHF
TRBJ2-1	TRBV3-1/TRBV3-2	CASSQGASINEQFF
TRBJ2-1	TRBV11-2	CASSGGESSYNEQFF
TRBJ1-2	TRBV19	CASSMGQRYGYTF
TRBJ2-7	TRBV13	CASSLRNGEQYF
TRBJ2-1	TRBV2	CASSEREYNEQFF
TRBJ2-6	TRBV9	CASSAQASGANVLTF
TRBJ1-1	TRBV30	CAWSVILNTEAFF
TRBJ1-1	TRBV5-4	CASSKDRAQDTEAFF
TRBJ2-5	TRBV5-1	CASSLTVKETQYF
TRBJ2-2	TRBV7-9	CASSSGGGGNTGELFF
TRBJ2-7	TRBV28	CASSIPSGINEQYF
TRBJ1-3	TRBV5-4	CASSSTGGGNTIYF
TRBJ1-4	TRBV3-1/TRBV3-2	CASSQGGMRQRLFF
TRBJ2-3	TRBV27	CASSLWAGRPDTQYF
TRBJ2-7	TRBV29-1	CSVAAGVLYEQYF
TRBJ1-6	TRBV7-8	CASSFMGQINSPLHF
TRBJ2-7	TRBV10-2	CASSDSLPSVSYEQYF
TRBJ2-1	TRBV7-9	CASSSFTSGWYNEQFF
TRBJ2-7	TRBV12-3/TRBV12-4	CASSLRGYEQYF
TRBJ1-1	TRBV7-6	CASSLSKGRSTEAFF
TRBJ1-2	TRBV12-3/TRBV12-4	CASSFGQFYGYTF
TRBJ1-1	TRBV30	CAWRHLNTEAFF
TRBJ1-5	TRBV24-1	CATSDHSGDSYSNQPQHF
TRBJ1-5	TRBV3-1/TRBV3-2	CASSQGQNQPQHF
TRBJ1-2	TRBV11-2	CASSLLGGQGAGGYTF
TRBJ1-1	TRBV7-6	CASSLSPGTEAFF
TRBJ1-2	TRBV4-3	CASSQDNRGYGYTF
TRBJ2-2	TRBV5-1	CASSPASGRAGTGELFF
TRBJ2-2	TRBV19	CASSSRAGTGELFF
TRBJ2-2	TRBV9	CASSSGGQGGTGELFF
TRBJ2-4	TRBV2	CADPPGTGGGNIQYF
TRBJ2-7	TRBV5-1	CASSHGEGGYEQYF
TRBJ1-5	TRBV18	CASSLNAGTTGDQPQHF